This TCR beta chain was sequenced in a study of beta chain features in type 1 diabetes. Study background: Regarding age, gender and cell yields, patients proved similar to healthy donors. Overall study results and limits: VDJ junctions sequenced from type 1 diabetes patients showed fewer insertions and more deletions.

CDR3 size: 12 residues. Germline V gene lookup returns CDR1 MNHNY and CDR2 SVGAGI (reference sequence). V lost 6 bases, J lost 14 bases, and 17 bases lay in between. In this sample, this clone turned up a few times. The antigen is not known. Expressed TCRB transcripts were sequenced because the isolated RNA had all been reverse transcribed beforehand. Assay used: immunoSEQ multiplex PCR; TCRdb lists only in-frame clones, some missing. The repertoire holds over 700,000 clones, 15% to 20% seen once, with 0.02% to 0.03% in the top ten. A single heparinised draw of approximately 110 mL on average was taken per donor.

The TCR was taken from a young woman in good health. The sequenced sample was naive CD4+ T cells from blood. V and J are TRBV6-6 and TRBJ2-1; D possibly matches TRBD1 or TRBD2 (5 bases each). CDR3 sequence (DNA): TGTGCCAGCAGAACCGGGGCGCCTACAAAGTTCTTC. It yields the protein CASRTGAPTKFF.